This T cell receptor beta chain was identified during a study of blood T cell repertoires in COVID-19. Whole-study context: From T cells, B-cell-depleted T cells, or PBMCs came the material, which was cDNA or gDNA.

Measured with immunoSEQ multiplex PCR; TCRdb has only the in-frame clones, and not every one. The sample has about 45,000 clones; 89% are singletons. The trim removed 5 bases at V and 5 bases at J, leaving 12 bases unmatched. Per the germline V gene, CDR1 is SGHVS and CDR2 is FQNEAQ. There are 16 residues in the CDR3. The chain is built from TRBV7-8 and TRBJ2-7, with TRBD2 matching 10 bases. Input material: peripheral blood. This sequence was found in a human donor in a cohort sampled during active COVID-19. This CDR3 reads CASSHKGSGGYHEQYF. The DNA of the CDR3 is TGTGCCAGCAGCCATAAGGGTAGCGGGGGGTACCACGAGCAGTACTTC.